This T cell receptor (beta chain) was documented in a study of T cell repertoires in ileal Crohn's disease. Time point here: inflamed ileum from the surgical specimen. Sequencing used immunoSEQ multiplex PCR; TCRdb keeps in-frame clones, though not all of them. This sample has under 14,000 clones, with 87% found just once. This clone has more than one count but fewer than ten. The germline V and J ends were trimmed by 5 bases and 4 bases, with 8 bases remaining between them. Germline V gene sequence: CDR1 SGHTA, CDR2 FQGNSA. This CDR3 is built from 12 residues. J is TRBJ1-2 and V is TRBV7-2, with TRBD1 as a possible D gene (6 bases). Material: ileal tissue. This sequence originates from an adult with Crohn's disease. The CDR3 sequence: CASSPDSYGYTF. CDR3 DNA sequence: TGTGCCAGCAGCCCGGACAGCTATGGCTACACCTTC.